A single T cell receptor beta chain is shown here with its context. Antigen specificity is unknown. V was clipped by 7 bases and J by 5 bases, with 16 bases between them. Germline V CDR1 and CDR2: GTSNPN, SVGIG (reference sequence). The CDR3 extends over 13 amino acids. The sample originates from a study of cytomegalovirus exposure and HLA in healthy donors. General study points: A later analysis reportedly identified an Asian-associated ancestry cluster as carrying fewer N-insertions than the roughly 600-donor mean. Among TCR beta chains, those listed as cytomegalovirus-associated numbered 164.

A multiplex PCR was run with 60 Vbeta primers and 13 Jbeta primers. Sequencing used immunoSEQ multiplex PCR; TCRdb keeps in-frame clones, though not all of them. The table lists 200,000 or so clones, around 75% of them singletons, with around 0.42% in the top ten. This chain connects TRBV30 to TRBJ2-3; possibly TRBD2 for D (5 bases). The sequencing sample was made of PBMCs. This TCR derives from a male donor in good health and CMV-seropositive. CDR3 nucleotides: TGTGCCTTATACGGGGAGCTGAAAGATACGCAGTATTTT. As protein: CALYGELKDTQYF.